The 23 T cell receptor beta chains reported below all come from one sample, sequenced in a study of beta chain features in type 1 diabetes. The whole isolated RNA underwent reverse transcription, so sequencing captured expressed TCRB transcripts. The protocol was immunoSEQ multiplex PCR, while the TCRdb copy is restricted to in-frame clones and leaves out a portion. The sample consists of 150,000 to 190,000 clones, 10% to 13% of them appearing once. Study-wide points: In all four CD4+ subsets, TCRB CDR3 length was significantly, moderately reduced in type 1 diabetes.

These receptors lack a known antigen. Sequenced sample: central memory CD4+ T cells from blood. These receptors came from a man younger than 40 with type 1 diabetes.

This clone was picked up a small number of times. The gene calls are TRBV7-9 and TRBJ2-3, with 8 bases that match TRBD2. The CDR3 spans 16 residues. Germline V gene lookup returns CDR1 SEHNR and CDR2 FQNEAQ (reference sequence). V dropped 1 base and J dropped 2; count of bases not matched to a gene: 5. The CDR3 reads CASSLGIAGITDTQYF. CDR3 DNA sequence: TGTGCCAGCAGCTTAGGAATAGCGGGAATCACAGATACGCAGTATTTT. The variable domain in full, with the rest retrieved from reference TRBV7-9 and TRBJ2-3, is DTGVSQNPRHKITKRGQNVTFRCDPISEHNRLYWYRQTLGQGPEFLTYFQNEAQLEKSRLLSDRFSAERPKGSFSTLEIQRTEQGDSAMYLCASSLGIAGITDTQYFGPGTRLTVL.

This clone was seen only a few times. J is TRBJ2-6 and V is TRBV6-6; TRBD2 might be the D (6 bases). Germline lookup yields CDR1 MNHNY and CDR2 SVGAGI (reference sequence). Between the trimmed V and J ends, which lost 7 bases and 3 bases, there was a span of 16 bases. CDR3 length: 16 residues. CDR3 region: CASIPGGVSGANVLTF. For the CDR3, the DNA is TGTGCCAGCATCCCCGGGGGAGTGAGTGGGGCCAACGTCCTGACTTTC.

The chain uses TRBV14 and TRBJ1-1; possibly TRBD1 for D (6 bases). CDR3 length: 14 residues. Germline CDR1 reads SGHDN; CDR2 reads FVKESK. V was trimmed by 5 bases and J by 4 bases, leaving 14 bases between them. The CDR3 coding sequence is TGTGCCAGCAGCTACTACAGGGATTCCACTGAAGCTTTCTTT. Amino acids: CASSYYRDSTEAFF.

The chain combines TRBV7-9 with TRBJ2-5, with D maybe TRBD1 (5 bases). Between the trimmed V and J ends, which lost 1 base and 5 bases, there was a span of 8 bases. The CDR3 has 13 amino acids. CDR1 and CDR2 from the germline V gene are SEHNR and FQNEAQ (reference sequence). CDR3: CASSLGQTETQYF. The CDR3 DNA is TGTGCCAGCAGCTTAGGACAGACGGAGACCCAGTACTTC.

V is TRBV7-2 and J is TRBJ1-2, with TRBD1 identical over 11 bases. Per germline, CDR1 SGHTA and CDR2 FQGNSA. The CDR3 is 14 amino acids. Trimming removed 4 bases from V and 8 bases from J; junction bases left unmatched: 6. The CDR3 loop reads CASSWDRGERGYTF. The DNA for the CDR3 is TGTGCCAGCAGCTGGGACAGGGGGGAGCGAGGCTACACCTTC.

The rearrangement links TRBV7-9 to TRBJ2-1, with 11 bases matching TRBD2. The CDR3 has 16 residues. J was trimmed by 7 bases and V by 0 bases; bases with no gene match: 5. The germline V gene has CDR1 SEHNR and CDR2 FQNEAQ (reference sequence). The CDR3 is CASSLARTSGRNEQFF. Written as DNA, the CDR3 is TGTGCCAGCAGCTTAGCTAGAACTAGCGGGAGAAATGAGCAGTTCTTC.

The chain carries TRBV7-6 and TRBJ2-5, with TRBD2 matching 7 bases. This CDR3 has 13 residues. V was clipped by 3 bases and J by 5 bases; unmatched bases: 3. Germline CDR1 is SGHVS and CDR2 is FNYEAQ. CDR3: CASSLAGAETQYF. CDR3 coding DNA: TGTGCCAGCAGCTTGGCGGGAGCGGAGACCCAGTACTTC.

This clone has only a few counts. The CDR3 nucleotides are TGTGCCAGCAGCCGACAACCTCGGGACTACGCCTACGAGCAGTACTTC. This translates into CASSRQPRDYAYEQYF. The chain links TRBV7-9 to TRBJ2-7; 7 nucleotides agree with TRBD2. With 5 bases clipped from V and 2 bases from J, the junction kept 12 bases outside the gene matches. CDR3 size: 16 residues. Looked up from germline, CDR1 is SEHNR and CDR2 is FQNEAQ (reference sequence).

V gene TRBV9 combines with J gene TRBJ2-1; TRBD1 is a possible D gene (7 bases). Trimming left V 0 bases short and J 6 bases short, with 10 bases between. Germline V gives CDR1 SGDLS, CDR2 YYNGEE. The CDR3 is made up of 14 amino acids. The CDR3 bases are TGTGCCAGCAGCGTAGGACAGGGAGGCAATGAGCAGTTCTTC. This sequence encodes CASSVGQGGNEQFF.

This clone has a handful of counts. This sequence joins TRBV11-1 and TRBJ2-3; 7 nucleotides agree with TRBD2. The CDR3 consists of 13 residues. Germline lookup yields CDR1 SGHAT and CDR2 FQDESV (reference sequence). J was trimmed by 4 bases and V by 3 bases; bases with no gene match: 1. The CDR3 protein is CASSFRGADTQYF. Written as DNA, the CDR3 is TGTGCCAGCAGCTTTCGGGGGGCAGATACGCAGTATTTT. The full variable domain, in which reference TRBV11-1 and TRBJ2-3 provide the parts outside the CDR3, is EAEVAQSPRYKITEKSQAVAFWCDPISGHATLYWYRQILGQGPELLVQFQDESVVDDSQLPKDRFSAERLKGVDSTLKIQPAELGDSAMYLCASSFRGADTQYFGPGTRLTVL.

The table lists this clone with a few counts. V usage is TRBV4-1 and J usage is TRBJ1-1; D is undetermined. Per the germline V gene, CDR1 is MGHRA and CDR2 is YSYEKL. This CDR3 is 11 amino acids long. V dropped 1 base and J dropped 10 bases, with 7 bases sitting between them. The CDR3 here is CASSQAGRAFF. The CDR3 DNA is TGCGCCAGCAGCCAAGCAGGTCGAGCTTTCTTT.

This clone has more than one count but fewer than ten. This chain connects TRBV12-5 to TRBJ2-5; D is undetermined. The germline CDR1 and CDR2 sequences are LGHNT and FRNRAP. V was clipped by 7 bases and J by 5 bases, with 5 bases between them. The CDR3 length is 10 residues. Here the CDR3 reads CASAGETQYF. In DNA form, the CDR3 reads TGTGCTAGTGCCGGGGAGACCCAGTACTTC.

This clone occurred a few times. The gene calls are TRBV6-5 and TRBJ1-1; D is perhaps TRBD1 (5 bases). Trimming removed 4 bases from V and 2 bases from J, with 11 bases in between. CDR3 size: 14 residues. Germline lookup yields CDR1 MNHEY and CDR2 SVGAGI. For the CDR3, the DNA is TGTGCCAGCAGTTTCTCCGACAGCAACACTGAAGCTTTCTTT. Its protein is CASSFSDSNTEAFF.

Turning to this clone: A much larger clone lies one base from this, so it may be a read error. The chain carries TRBV27 and TRBJ2-7; no clear D. CDR1 and CDR2 from the germline V gene are MNHEY and SMNVEV (reference sequence). The germline V and J ends were trimmed by 6 bases and 4 bases, with 4 bases remaining between them. CDR3 length: 10 amino acids. This CDR3 reads CASSLYEQYF. Written as DNA, the CDR3 is TGTGCCAGCAGCCTGTACGAGCAGTACTTC.

The chain combines TRBV4-3 with TRBJ2-7; TRBD1 matches 8 bases. Trimming removed 2 bases from V and 7 bases from J; junction bases left unmatched: 10. This CDR3 region has 15 residues. Germline-derived CDR1 and CDR2 are LGHNA and YSLEER. The CDR3 region has the DNA TGCGCCAGCAGCCAATTTTGGCAGGGGGCCGGGGAGCAGTACTTC. Its protein is CASSQFWQGAGEQYF.

The rearrangement joins TRBV28 to TRBJ2-3; D may be TRBD2 (5 bases). The germline V gene encodes CDR1 MDHEN and CDR2 SYDVKM. The ends were cut back, 3 bases at V and 6 bases at J, with 10 bases in the middle. The CDR3 runs 13 residues. The CDR3 spells CASSFSGSDTQYF. DNA of the CDR3: TGTGCCAGCAGTTTCTCGGGGAGCGATACGCAGTATTTT.

This clone was observed a few times. The rearrangement joins TRBV7-2 to TRBJ1-2; no clear D. V was shortened by 3 bases and J by 8 bases, with 16 bases between the two germline ends. The V gene's germline CDR1 is SGHTA and CDR2 FQGNSA. The CDR3 is 14 residues long. The CDR3 nucleotides read TGTGCCAGCAGCTTTCCCCCTCCTACTCTGGGCTACACCTTC. It codes for CASSFPPPTLGYTF.

This chain links TRBV5-1 with TRBJ2-5, with 12 nucleotides matching TRBD2. CDR3 length: 15 residues. The germline V gene encodes CDR1 SGHRS and CDR2 YFSETQ. V shed 2 bases and J 4 bases; nucleotides not matched to a gene: 3. The DNA for the CDR3 is TGCGCCAGCAGCTTACTAGCGGGAGGATTAGAGACCCAGTACTTC. Its protein product is CASSLLAGGLETQYF.

The sample holds a few counts of this clone. The chain is built from TRBV9 and TRBJ2-2; 9 bases fit TRBD1. This CDR3 region has 15 residues. The germline CDR1 and CDR2 sequences are SGDLS and YYNGEE. Trimming cost V 0 bases and J 5 bases; bases outside gene matches: 2. The CDR3 DNA reads as TGTGCCAGCAGCGTAGAGGGACAGGGAACCGGGGAGCTGTTTTTT. Its protein product is CASSVEGQGTGELFF.

A few counts support this clone. The chain uses TRBV5-1 and TRBJ2-1; 12 nucleotides match TRBD2. The germline V gene has CDR1 SGHRS and CDR2 YFSETQ. The ends lost 3 bases at V and 8 bases at J; junction bases unmatched: 9. The CDR3 runs to 16 residues. The CDR3 region is CASSSSSGRAGDEQFF. CDR3 nucleotide sequence: TGCGCCAGCAGCTCATCTAGCGGGAGGGCGGGAGATGAGCAGTTCTTC. Together with reference TRBV5-1 and TRBJ2-1, the CDR3 gives the full variable domain: KAGVTQTPRYLIKTRGQQVTLSCSPISGHRSVSWYQQTPGQGLQFLFEYFSETQRNKGNFPGRFSGRQFSNSRSEMNVSTLELGDSALYLCASSSSSGRAGDEQFFGPGTRLTVL.

This clone counts as medium-sized (0.01 to 0.1%). DNA for the CDR3: TGTGCCAGCAGTGTGATCCAGGGAAGGGCCAACGTCCTGACTTTC. Translated: CASSVIQGRANVLTF. The chain couples TRBV2 to TRBJ2-6; D perhaps matches TRBD1 (5 bases). From germline, CDR1 is SNHLY and CDR2 FYNNEI. V lost 4 bases and J 5 bases, leaving 12 bases between the germline ends. The CDR3 consists of 15 residues.

This clone was seen only a few times. V usage is TRBV28 and J usage is TRBJ1-2, with D maybe TRBD1 (5 bases). Trimming cost V 4 bases and J 7 bases, with 13 bases left between them. The CDR3 is 13 residues long. Looked up from germline, CDR1 is MDHEN and CDR2 is SYDVKM. DNA for the CDR3: TGTGCCAGCAGTTCCTCGAGGCAGGGTGGCTACACCTTC. It encodes CASSSSRQGGYTF.

V is TRBV27 and J is TRBJ2-2; 7 bases fit TRBD1. CDR1 and CDR2 (germline): MNHEY, SMNVEV (reference sequence). There are 15 residues in the CDR3. J gave up 6 bases and V 5 bases, and 9 bases lay outside the gene matches. For the CDR3, the DNA is TGTGCCAGCAGTCTTCGACAGGGTTATGCCGGGGAGCTGTTTTTT. It encodes CASSLRQGYAGELFF.